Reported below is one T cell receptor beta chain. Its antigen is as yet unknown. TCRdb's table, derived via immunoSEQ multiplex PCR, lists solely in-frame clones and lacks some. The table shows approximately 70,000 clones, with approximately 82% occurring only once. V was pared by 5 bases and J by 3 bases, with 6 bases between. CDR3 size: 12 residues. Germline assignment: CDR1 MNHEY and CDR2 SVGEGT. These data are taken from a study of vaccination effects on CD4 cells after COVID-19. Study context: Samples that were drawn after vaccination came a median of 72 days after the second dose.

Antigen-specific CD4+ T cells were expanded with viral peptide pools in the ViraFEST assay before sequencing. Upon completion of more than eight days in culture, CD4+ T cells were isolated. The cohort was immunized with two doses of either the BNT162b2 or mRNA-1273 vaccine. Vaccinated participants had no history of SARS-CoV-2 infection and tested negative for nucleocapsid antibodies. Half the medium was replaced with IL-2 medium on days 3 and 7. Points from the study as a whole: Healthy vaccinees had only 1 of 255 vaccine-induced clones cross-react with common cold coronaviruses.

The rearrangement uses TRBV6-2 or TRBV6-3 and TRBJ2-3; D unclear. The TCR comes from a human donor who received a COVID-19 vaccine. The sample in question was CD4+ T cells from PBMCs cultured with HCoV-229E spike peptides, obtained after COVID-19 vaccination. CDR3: CASSRITDTQYF. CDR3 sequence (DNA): TGTGCCAGCAGTCGAATAACAGATACGCAGTATTTT.